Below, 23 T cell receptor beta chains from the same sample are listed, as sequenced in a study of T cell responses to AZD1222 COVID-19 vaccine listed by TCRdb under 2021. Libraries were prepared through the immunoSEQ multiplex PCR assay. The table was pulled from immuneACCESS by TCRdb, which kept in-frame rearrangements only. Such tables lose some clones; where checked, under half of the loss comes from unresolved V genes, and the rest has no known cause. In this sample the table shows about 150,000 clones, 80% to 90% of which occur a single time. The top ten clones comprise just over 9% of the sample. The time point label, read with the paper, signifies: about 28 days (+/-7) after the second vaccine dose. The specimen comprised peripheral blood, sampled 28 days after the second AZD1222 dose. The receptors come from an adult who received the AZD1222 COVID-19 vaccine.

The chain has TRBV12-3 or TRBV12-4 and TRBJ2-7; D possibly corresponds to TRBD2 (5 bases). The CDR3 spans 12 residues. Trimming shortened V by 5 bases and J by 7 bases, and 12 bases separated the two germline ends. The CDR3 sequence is CASSPRPGEQYF. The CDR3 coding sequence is TGTGCCAGCAGTCCCAGACCGGGGGAGCAGTACTTC.

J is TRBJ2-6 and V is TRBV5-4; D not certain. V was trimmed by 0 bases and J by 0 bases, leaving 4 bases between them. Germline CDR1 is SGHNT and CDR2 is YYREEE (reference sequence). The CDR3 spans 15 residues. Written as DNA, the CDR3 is TGTGCCAGCAGCTTGGCAGGCTCTGGGGCCAACGTCCTGACTTTC. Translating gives CASSLAGSGANVLTF.

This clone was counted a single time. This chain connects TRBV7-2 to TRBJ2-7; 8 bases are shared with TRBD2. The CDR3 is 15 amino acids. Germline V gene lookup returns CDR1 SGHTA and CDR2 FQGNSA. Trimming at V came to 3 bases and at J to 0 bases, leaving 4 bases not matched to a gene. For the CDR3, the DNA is TGTGCCAGCAGCTTCGGGGGGGTCTCCTCCTACGAGCAGTACTTC. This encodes CASSFGGVSSYEQYF.

The CDR3 DNA sequence: TGTGCCAGTAGCTCCGGGACTAGCGTTAGGGAGCAGTTCTTC. Its protein product is CASSSGTSVREQFF. The chain is built from TRBV19 and TRBJ2-1; 10 bases are a match to TRBD2. The germline V gene has CDR1 LNHDA and CDR2 SQIVND (reference sequence). Trimming took 6 bases from V and 10 from J; bases not matched to a gene: 9. The CDR3 is 14 amino acids.

The CDR3 region has the DNA TGTGCCAGCAGCGTATTAGCGCTAGTAGGTGAGCAGTTCTTC. It codes for CASSVLALVGEQFF. The rearrangement uses TRBV9 and TRBJ2-1, with D perhaps matching TRBD2 (5 bases). Germline-derived CDR1 and CDR2 are SGDLS and YYNGEE. The length of the CDR3 is 14 residues. Trimming removed 1 base from V and 9 bases from J, with 14 bases in between. Complete variable domain (other parts from reference TRBV9 and TRBJ2-1): DSGVTQTPKHLITATGQRVTLRCSPRSGDLSVYWYQQSLDQGLQFLIQYYNGEERAKGNILERFSAQQFPDLHSELNLSSLELGDSALYFCASSVLALVGEQFFGPGTRLTVL.

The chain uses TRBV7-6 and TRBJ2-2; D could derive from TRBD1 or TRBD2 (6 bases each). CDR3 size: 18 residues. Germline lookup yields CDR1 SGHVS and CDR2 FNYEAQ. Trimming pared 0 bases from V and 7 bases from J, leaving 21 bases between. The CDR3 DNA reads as TGTGCCAGCAGCTTAGCGTATCGGGGGCGCAGTAAAATCGGGGAGCTGTTTTTT. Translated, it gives CASSLAYRGRSKIGELFF.

The CDR3 sequence is CASSPGTSNYGYTF. CDR3 coding DNA: TGTGCCAGCTCACCCGGGACATCTAACTATGGCTACACCTTC. The rearrangement joins TRBV18 to TRBJ1-2, with a weak D call TRBD1 (6 bases). This CDR3 is 14 amino acids long. Germline assignment: CDR1 KGHSH and CDR2 LQKENI. Trimming left V 3 bases short and J 0 bases short, with 8 bases between.

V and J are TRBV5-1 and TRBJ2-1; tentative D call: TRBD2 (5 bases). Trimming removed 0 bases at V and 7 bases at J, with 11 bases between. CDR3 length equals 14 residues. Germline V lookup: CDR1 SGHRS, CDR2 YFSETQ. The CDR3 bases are TGCGCCAGCAGCTTGGGAGGGAACGGGAATGAGCAGTTCTTC. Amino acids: CASSLGGNGNEQFF.

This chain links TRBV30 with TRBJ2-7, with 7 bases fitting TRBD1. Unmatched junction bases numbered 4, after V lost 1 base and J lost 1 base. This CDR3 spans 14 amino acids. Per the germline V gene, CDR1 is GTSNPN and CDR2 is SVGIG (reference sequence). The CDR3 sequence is CAWSGGGASYEQYF. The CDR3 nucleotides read TGTGCCTGGAGTGGAGGGGGCGCGTCCTACGAGCAGTACTTC.

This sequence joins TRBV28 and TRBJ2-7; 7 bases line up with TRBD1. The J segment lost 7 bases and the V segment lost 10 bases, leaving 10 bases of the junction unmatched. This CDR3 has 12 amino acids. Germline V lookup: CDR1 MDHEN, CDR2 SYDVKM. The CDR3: CATENYRGEQYF. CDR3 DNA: TGTGCCACCGAAAACTACAGGGGAGAGCAGTACTTC.

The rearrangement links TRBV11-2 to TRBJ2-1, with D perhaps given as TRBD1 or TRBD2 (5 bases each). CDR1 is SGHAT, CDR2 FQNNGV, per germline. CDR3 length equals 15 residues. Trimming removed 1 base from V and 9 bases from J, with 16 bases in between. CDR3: CASSLAGTTQGEQFF. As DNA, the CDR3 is TGTGCCAGCAGCTTAGCAGGGACCACTCAGGGTGAGCAGTTCTTC. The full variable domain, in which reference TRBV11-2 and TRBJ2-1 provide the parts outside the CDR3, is EAGVAQSPRYKIIEKRQSVAFWCNPISGHATLYWYQQILGQGPKLLIQFQNNGVVDDSQLPKDRFSAERLKGVDSTLKIQPAKLEDSAVYLCASSLAGTTQGEQFFGPGTRLTVL.

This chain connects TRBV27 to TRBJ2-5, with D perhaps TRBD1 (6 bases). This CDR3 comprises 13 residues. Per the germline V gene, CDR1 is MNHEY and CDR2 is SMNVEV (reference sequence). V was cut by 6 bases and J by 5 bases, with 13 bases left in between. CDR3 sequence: CASRQRGWETQYF. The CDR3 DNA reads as TGTGCCAGCAGACAGAGGGGGTGGGAGACCCAGTACTTC.

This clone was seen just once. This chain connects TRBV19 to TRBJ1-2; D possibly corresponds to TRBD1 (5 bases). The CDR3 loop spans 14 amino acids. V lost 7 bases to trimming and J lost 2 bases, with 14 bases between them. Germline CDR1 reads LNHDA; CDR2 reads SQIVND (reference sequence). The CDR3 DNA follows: TGTGCCAGTAAAGGAGCGGGGCGCAACTATGGCTACACCTTC. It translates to CASKGAGRNYGYTF.

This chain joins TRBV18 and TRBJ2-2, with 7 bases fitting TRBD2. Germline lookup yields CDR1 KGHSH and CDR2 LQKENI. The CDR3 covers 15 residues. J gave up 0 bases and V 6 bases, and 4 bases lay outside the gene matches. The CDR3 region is CASSPGLANTGELFF. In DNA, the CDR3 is TGTGCCAGCTCCCCCGGACTAGCGAACACCGGGGAGCTGTTTTTT.

CDR3 amino acids: CASSPGETQYF. The CDR3 DNA is TGTGCCAGCAGCCCGGGGGAGACCCAGTACTTC. The rearrangement joins TRBV28 to TRBJ2-5, with D possibly TRBD2 on 5 matching bases. The germline V gene has CDR1 MDHEN and CDR2 SYDVKM. Trimming removed 6 bases at V and 5 bases at J, with 7 bases between. This CDR3 spans 11 amino acids.

This CDR3 reads CASTQGPGLEKLFF. CDR3 nucleotides: TGTGCCAGCACCCAGGGACCAGGTCTTGAAAAACTGTTTTTT. The chain is built from TRBV6-5 and TRBJ1-4, with D maybe TRBD1 (5 bases). V was cut by 7 bases and J by 7 bases, with 16 bases left in between. CDR1 MNHEY and CDR2 SVGAGI come from the germline V gene. The CDR3 covers 14 residues.

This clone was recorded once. The DNA for the CDR3 is TGTGCCAGCAGCTTAGAAGGGCAGGGGGTAGTAAAGCAGTTCTTC. It translates to CASSLEGQGVVKQFF. The chain couples TRBV7-2 to TRBJ2-1, with TRBD1 matching 7 bases. CDR1 is SGHTA, CDR2 FQGNSA, per germline. The CDR3 sequence is 15 residues long. After removal of 1 base from V and 11 bases from J, the junction contained 11 bases not matched to a gene.

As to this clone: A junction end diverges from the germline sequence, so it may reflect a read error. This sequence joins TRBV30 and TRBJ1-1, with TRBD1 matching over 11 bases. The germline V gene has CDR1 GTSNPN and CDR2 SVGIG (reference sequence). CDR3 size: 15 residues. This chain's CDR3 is CARSSRTGGWAEAFF. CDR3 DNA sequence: TGTGCCAGGAGTAGTAGGACAGGGGGCTGGGCTGAAGCTTTCTTT.

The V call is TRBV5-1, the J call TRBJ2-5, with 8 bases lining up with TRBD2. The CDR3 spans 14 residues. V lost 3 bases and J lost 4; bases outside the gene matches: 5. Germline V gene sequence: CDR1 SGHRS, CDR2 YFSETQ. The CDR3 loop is CASSSREGRETQYF. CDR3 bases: TGCGCCAGCAGCTCACGGGAGGGCCGAGAGACCCAGTACTTC. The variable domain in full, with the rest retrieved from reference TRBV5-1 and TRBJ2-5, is KAGVTQTPRYLIKTRGQQVTLSCSPISGHRSVSWYQQTPGQGLQFLFEYFSETQRNKGNFPGRFSGRQFSNSRSEMNVSTLELGDSALYLCASSSREGRETQYFGPGTRLLVL.

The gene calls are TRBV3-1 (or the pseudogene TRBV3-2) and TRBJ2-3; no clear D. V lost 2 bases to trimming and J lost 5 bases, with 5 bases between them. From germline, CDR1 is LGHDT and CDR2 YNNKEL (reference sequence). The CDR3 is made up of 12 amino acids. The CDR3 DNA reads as TGTGCCAGCAGCCAATCTGAAGATACGCAGTATTTT. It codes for CASSQSEDTQYF.

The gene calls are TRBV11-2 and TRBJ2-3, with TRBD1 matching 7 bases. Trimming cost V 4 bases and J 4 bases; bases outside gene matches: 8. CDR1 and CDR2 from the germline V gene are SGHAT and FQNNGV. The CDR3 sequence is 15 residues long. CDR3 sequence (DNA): TGTGCCAGCAGCTCCGGGACAGTCCTGGCAGATACGCAGTATTTT. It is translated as CASSSGTVLADTQYF.

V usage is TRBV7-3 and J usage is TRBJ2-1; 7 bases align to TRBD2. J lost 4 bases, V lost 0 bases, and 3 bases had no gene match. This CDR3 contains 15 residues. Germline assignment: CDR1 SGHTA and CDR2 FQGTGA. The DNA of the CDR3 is TGTGCCAGCAGCTTAACTAGCGGGTTATACAATGAGCAGTTCTTC. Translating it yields CASSLTSGLYNEQFF.

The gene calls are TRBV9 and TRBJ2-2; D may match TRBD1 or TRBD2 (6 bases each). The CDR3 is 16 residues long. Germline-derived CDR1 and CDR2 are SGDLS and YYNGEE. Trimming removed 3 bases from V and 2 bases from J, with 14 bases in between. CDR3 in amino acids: CASSALGGPNTGELFF. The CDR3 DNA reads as TGTGCCAGCAGCGCCCTTGGGGGGCCCAACACCGGGGAGCTGTTTTTT.